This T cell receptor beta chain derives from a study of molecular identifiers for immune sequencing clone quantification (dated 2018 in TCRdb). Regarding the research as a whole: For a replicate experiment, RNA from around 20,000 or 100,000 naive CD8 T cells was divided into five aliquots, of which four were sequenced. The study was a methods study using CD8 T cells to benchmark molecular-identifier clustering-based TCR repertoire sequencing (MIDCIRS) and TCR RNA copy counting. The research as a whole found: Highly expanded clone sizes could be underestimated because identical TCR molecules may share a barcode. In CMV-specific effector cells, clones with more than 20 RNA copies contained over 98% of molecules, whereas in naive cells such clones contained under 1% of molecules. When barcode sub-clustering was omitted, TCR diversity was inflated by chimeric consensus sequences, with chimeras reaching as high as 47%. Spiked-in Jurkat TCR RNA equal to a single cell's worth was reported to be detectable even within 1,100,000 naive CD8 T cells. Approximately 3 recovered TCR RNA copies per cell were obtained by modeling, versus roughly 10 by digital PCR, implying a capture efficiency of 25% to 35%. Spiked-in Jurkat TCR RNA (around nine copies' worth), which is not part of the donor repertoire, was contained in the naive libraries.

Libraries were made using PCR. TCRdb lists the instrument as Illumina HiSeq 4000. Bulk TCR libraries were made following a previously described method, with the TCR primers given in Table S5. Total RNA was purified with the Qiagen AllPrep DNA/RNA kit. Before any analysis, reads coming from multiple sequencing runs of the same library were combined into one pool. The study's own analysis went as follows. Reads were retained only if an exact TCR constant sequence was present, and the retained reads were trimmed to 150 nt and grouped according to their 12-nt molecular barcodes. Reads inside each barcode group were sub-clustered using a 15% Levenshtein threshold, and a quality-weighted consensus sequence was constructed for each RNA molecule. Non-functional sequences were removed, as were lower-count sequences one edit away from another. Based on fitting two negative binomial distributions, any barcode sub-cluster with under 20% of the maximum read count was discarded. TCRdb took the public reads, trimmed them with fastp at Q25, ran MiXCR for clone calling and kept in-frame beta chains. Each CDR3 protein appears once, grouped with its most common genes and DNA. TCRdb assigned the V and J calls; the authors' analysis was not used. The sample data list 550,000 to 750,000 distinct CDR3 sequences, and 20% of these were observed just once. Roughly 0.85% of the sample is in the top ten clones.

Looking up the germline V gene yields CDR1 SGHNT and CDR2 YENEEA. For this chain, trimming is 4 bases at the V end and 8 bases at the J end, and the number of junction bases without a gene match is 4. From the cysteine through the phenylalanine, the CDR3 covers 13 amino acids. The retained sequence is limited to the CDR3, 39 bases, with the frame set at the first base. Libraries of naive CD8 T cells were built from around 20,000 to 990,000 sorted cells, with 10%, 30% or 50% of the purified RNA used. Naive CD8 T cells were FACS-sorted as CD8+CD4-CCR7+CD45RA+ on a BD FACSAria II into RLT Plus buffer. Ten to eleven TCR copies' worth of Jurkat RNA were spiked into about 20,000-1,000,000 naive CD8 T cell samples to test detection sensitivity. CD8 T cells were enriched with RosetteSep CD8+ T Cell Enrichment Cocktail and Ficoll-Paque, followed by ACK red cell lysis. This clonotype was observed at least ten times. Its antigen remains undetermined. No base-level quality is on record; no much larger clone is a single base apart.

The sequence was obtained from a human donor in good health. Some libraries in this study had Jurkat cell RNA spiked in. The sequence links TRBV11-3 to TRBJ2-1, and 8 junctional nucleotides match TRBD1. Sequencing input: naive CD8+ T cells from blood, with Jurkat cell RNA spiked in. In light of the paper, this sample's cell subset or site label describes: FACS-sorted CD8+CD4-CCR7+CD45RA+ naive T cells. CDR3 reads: CASSSTGGDEQFF. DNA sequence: TGTGCCAGCAGCTCCACAGGGGGTGATGAGCAGTTCTTC.